Sequencing of this TCR beta chain was carried out in a study of early T cells in non-severe SARS-CoV-2 infection. This clonotype was detected ten times or more. The CDR3 is made up of 13 amino acids. With 2 bases removed from V and 7 bases from J, the gap between germline ends came to 11 bases. The V gene's germline CDR1 is MDHEN and CDR2 SYDVKM. Via MiXCR, TCRdb re-called the 5' RACE reads, giving one row per CDR3 protein. The profile shows about 100,000 distinct CDR3 sequences, around 12% of them singletons. Sequences were obtained from whole blood. V usage is TRBV28 and J usage is TRBJ1-2, with a tentative D call TRBD1 (5 bases). This clonotype was obtained from an adult who was a healthcare worker with PCR-confirmed SARS-CoV-2 infection or an uninfected control (not recorded which). CDR3 DNA: TGTGCCAGCAGTTTAGAGGAGGGACGTGGCTACACCTTC. Translating it yields CASSLEEGRGYTF.